This T cell receptor beta chain was retrieved from a study of cytomegalovirus exposure and HLA in healthy donors. For this clone: The antigen is undetermined.

Amplification used 60 Vbeta primers and 13 Jbeta primers. Repertoires were generated with immunoSEQ multiplex PCR, while TCRdb's copy carries only in-frame clones and drops some. The sample yields 85,000 to 100,000 clones, 60% to 85% seen once. Donors consisted of healthy bone marrow donors. Study-level results: Prediction of most subjects' HLA-A and HLA-B alleles by TCR beta sequences was reportedly accurate.

Sequenced material: PBMCs. The TCR was taken from a man in his forties or fifties in good health and CMV-seropositive.

CDR3 sequence reads: CASSPRAGPNTGELFF. The CDR3, as DNA: TGTGCCAGCTCACCCAGAGCGGGGCCGAACACCGGGGAGCTGTTTTTT. The chain recombines TRBV18 with TRBJ2-2, with 7 bases lining up with TRBD2. CDR1 KGHSH and CDR2 LQKENI come from the germline V gene. V was clipped by 3 bases and J by 0 bases; unmatched bases: 4. The CDR3 has 16 residues.